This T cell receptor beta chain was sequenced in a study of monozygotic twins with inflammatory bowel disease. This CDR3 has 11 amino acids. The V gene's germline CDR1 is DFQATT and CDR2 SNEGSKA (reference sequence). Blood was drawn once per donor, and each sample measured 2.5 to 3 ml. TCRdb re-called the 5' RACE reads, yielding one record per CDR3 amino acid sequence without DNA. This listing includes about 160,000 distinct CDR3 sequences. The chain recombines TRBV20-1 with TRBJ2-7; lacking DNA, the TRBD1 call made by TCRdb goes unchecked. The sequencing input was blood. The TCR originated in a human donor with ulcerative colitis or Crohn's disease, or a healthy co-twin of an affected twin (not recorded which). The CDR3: CSAAPDYEQYF.